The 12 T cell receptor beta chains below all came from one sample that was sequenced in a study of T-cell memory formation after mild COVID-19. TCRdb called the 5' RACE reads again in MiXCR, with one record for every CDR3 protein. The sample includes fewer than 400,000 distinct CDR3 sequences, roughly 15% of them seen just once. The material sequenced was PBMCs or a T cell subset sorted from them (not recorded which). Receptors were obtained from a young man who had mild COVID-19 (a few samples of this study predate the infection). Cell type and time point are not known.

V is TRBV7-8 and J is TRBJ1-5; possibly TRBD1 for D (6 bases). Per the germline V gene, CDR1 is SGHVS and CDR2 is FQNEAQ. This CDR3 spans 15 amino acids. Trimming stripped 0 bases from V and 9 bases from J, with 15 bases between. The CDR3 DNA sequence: TGTGCCAGCAGCTTAGCGGGGGCGGGCCGGGGGCCCCAGCATTTT. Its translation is CASSLAGAGRGPQHF.

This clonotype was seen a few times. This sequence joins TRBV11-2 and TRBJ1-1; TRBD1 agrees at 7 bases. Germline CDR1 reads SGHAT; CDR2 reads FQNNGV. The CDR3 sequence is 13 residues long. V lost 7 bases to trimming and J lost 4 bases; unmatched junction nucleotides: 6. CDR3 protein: CASTHRGITEAFF. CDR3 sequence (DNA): TGTGCCAGCACCCACAGGGGTATCACTGAAGCTTTCTTT. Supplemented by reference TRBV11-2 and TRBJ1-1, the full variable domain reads EAGVAQSPRYKIIEKRQSVAFWCNPISGHATLYWYQQILGQGPKLLIQFQNNGVVDDSQLPKDRFSAERLKGVDSTLKIQPAKLEDSAVYLCASTHRGITEAFFGQGTRLTVV.

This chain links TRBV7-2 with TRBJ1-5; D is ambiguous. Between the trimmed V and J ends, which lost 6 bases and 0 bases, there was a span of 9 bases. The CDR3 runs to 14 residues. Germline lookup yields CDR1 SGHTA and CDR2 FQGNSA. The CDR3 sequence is CASRERYSNQPQHF. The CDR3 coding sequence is TGTGCCAGCAGAGAGAGGTATAGCAATCAGCCCCAGCATTTT.

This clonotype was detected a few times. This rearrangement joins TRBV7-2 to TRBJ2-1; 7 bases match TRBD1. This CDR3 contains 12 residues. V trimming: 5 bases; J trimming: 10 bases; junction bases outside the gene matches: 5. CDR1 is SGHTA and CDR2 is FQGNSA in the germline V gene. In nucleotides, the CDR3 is TGTGCCAGCAGCCAGACAGGGTACGAGCAGTTCTTC. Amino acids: CASSQTGYEQFF. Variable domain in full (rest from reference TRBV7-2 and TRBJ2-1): GAGVSQSPSNKVTEKGKDVELRCDPISGHTALYWYRQSLGQGLEFLIYFQGNSAPDKSGLPSDRFSAERTGGSVSTLTIQRTQQEDSAVYLCASSQTGYEQFFGPGTRLTVL.

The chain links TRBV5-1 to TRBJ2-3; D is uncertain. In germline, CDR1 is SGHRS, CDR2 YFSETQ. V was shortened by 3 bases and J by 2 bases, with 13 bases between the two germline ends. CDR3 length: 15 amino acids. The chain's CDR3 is CASSYPERYTDTQYF. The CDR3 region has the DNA TGCGCCAGCAGCTACCCTGAGCGATACACAGATACGCAGTATTTT.

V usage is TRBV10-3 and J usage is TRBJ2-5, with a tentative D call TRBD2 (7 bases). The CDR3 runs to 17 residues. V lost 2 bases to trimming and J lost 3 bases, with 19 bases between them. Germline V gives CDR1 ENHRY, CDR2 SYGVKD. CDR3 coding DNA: TGTGCCATCAGTGAGGTAGGGGGGGCTAGCGCCAAAGAGACCCAGTACTTC. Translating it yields CAISEVGGASAKETQYF.

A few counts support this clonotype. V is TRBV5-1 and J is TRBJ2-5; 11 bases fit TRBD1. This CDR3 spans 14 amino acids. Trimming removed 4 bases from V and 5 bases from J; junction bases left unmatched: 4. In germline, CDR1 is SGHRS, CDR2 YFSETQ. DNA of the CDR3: TGCGCCAGCAGCACGGACAGGGGGCACGAGACCCAGTACTTC. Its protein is CASSTDRGHETQYF.

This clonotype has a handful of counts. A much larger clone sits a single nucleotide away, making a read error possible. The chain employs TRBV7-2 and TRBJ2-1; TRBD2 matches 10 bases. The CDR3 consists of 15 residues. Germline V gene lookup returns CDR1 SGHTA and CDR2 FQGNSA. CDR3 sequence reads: CASRGSSGSYSEQFF. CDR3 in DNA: TGTGCCAGCAGGGGATCTAGCGGGAGCTACAGTGAGCAGTTCTTC.

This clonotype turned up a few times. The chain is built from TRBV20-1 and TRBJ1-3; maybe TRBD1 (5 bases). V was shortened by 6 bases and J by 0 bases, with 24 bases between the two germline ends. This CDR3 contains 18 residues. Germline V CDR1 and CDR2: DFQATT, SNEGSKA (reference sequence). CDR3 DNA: TGCAGTGCGGGGACTGTTCCGAGGGATGTAATCTCTGGAAACACCATATATTTT. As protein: CSAGTVPRDVISGNTIYF.

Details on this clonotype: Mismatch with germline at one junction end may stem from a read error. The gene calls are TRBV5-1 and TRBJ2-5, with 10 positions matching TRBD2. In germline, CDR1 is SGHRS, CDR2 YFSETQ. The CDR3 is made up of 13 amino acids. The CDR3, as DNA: TGCGCCAGCAGCCCTACTTCTACTAGCGGGGAGAACTTC. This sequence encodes CASSPTSTSGENF.

CDR3 in amino acids: CASSGDSGDTQYF. CDR3 nucleotides: TGTGCCAGCAGTGGGGACTCAGGAGATACGCAGTATTTT. This sequence joins TRBV12-3 or TRBV12-4 and TRBJ2-3, with D possibly TRBD2 on 6 matching bases. The CDR3 runs to 13 residues. V shed 5 bases and J shed 5 bases, with 11 bases lying between them.

The CDR3 loop reads CSARRTGYSYEQYF. The CDR3, as DNA: TGCAGTGCTAGAAGGACAGGCTACTCCTACGAGCAGTACTTC. V gene TRBV20-1 combines with J gene TRBJ2-7, with TRBD1 matching over 7 bases. The length of the CDR3 is 14 residues. V was pared by 2 bases and J by 0 bases, with 4 bases of the junction left unmatched. CDR1 DFQATT and CDR2 SNEGSKA come from the germline V gene (reference sequence).